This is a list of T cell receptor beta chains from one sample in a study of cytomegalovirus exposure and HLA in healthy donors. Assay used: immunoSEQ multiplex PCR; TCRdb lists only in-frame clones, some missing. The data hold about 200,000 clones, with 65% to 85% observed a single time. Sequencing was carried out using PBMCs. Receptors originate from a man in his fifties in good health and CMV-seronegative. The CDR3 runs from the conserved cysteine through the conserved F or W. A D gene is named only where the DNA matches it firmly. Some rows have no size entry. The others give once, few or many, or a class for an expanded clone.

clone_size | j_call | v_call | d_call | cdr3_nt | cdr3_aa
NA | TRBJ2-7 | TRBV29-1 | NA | TGCAGCGTTGATACAGGCACCTACGAGCAGTACTTC | CSVDTGTYEQYF
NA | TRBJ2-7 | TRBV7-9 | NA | TGTGCCAGCAGCTACACAGGGACAAGCTCCTACGAGCAGTACTTC | CASSYTGTSSYEQYF
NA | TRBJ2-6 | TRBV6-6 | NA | TGTGCCAGCAGTGCGACAGTTACTGGGGCCAACGGCCTGACTTTC | CASSATVTGANGLTF
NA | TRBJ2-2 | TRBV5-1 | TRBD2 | TGCGCCAGCAGCTCCGGGACTAGCGGAGCCTTCACCGGGGAGCTGTTTTTT | CASSSGTSGAFTGELFF
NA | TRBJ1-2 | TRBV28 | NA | TGTGCCAGCAGTTTATTGGGGCTGGGCTACACCTTC | CASSLLGLGYTF
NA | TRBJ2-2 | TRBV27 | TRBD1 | TGTGCCAGCAGTTTCCTCCAGCCGGGACAGGGTGGAACCGGGGAGCTGTTTTTT | CASSFLQPGQGGTGELFF
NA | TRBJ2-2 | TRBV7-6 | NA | TGTGCCAGCAGCTTACGGGGTTCCGGGGAGCTGTTTTTT | CASSLRGSGELFF
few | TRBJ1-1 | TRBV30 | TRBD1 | TGTGCCTGGAGTCCCGACAGGGACACTGAAGCTTTCTTT | CAWSPDRDTEAFF
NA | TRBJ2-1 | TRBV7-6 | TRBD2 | TGTGCCAGCAGCGTGATGGGCGGGAGTTTTAATGAGCAGTTCTTC | CASSVMGGSFNEQFF
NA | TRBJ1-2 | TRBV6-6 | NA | TGTGCCAGCAGTTACCGGAAGGGAGAAGATTTGGGCTACACCTTC | CASSYRKGEDLGYTF
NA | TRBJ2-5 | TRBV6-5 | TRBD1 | TGTGCCAGCAGCTACAGGGGAGAGACCCAGTACTTC | CASSYRGETQYF
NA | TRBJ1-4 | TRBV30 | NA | TGTGCCTGGAGTGACGGGACAAATGAAAAACTGTTTTTT | CAWSDGTNEKLFF
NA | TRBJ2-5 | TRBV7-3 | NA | TGTGCCAGCAGCCCAGGGTTATCAGAGACCCAGTACTTC | CASSPGLSETQYF
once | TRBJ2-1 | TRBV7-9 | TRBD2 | TGTGCCAGCAGCCCACGGACTAGCGTACCCTACAATGAGCAGTTCTTC | CASSPRTSVPYNEQFF
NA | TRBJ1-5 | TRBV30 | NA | TGTGCCTGGAGTGTAACCGGTCGCGGGCAGCCCCAGCATTTT | CAWSVTGRGQPQHF
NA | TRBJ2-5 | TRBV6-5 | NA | TGTGCCAGCAGGGTTGGACAGTTAGGAGAGACCCAGTACTTC | CASRVGQLGETQYF
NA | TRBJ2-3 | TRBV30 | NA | TGTGCCTGGATAGCGGCAGGCACAGATACGCAGTATTTT | CAWIAAGTDTQYF
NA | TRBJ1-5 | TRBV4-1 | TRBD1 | TGCGCCAGCAGCCTTCAGGGGGCCGGGCAGCCCCAGCATTTT | CASSLQGAGQPQHF
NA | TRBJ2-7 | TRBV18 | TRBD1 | TGTGCCAGCTCACGACAGGGTCCCGAGCAGTACTTC | CASSRQGPEQYF
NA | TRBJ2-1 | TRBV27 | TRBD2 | TGTGCCAGCAGGCTAGCGGGAGGGGCCTACAATGAGCAGTTCTTC | CASRLAGGAYNEQFF
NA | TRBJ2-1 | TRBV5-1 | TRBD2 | TGCGCCAGCAGCTTGCGGGTAGCGGGAGGGCCCCGCGAGCAGTTCTTC | CASSLRVAGGPREQFF
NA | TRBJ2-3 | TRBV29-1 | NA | TGCAGCGTTGAAGGAGGGTCATGGAATACGCAGTATTTT | CSVEGGSWNTQYF
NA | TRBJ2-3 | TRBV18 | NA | TGTGCCAGCTCACCACAACAATCTAGCACAGATACGCAGTATTTT | CASSPQQSSTDTQYF
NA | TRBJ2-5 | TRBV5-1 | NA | TGCGCCAGCAGCCACAGAACAGGGCTAGAGACCCAGTACTTC | CASSHRTGLETQYF
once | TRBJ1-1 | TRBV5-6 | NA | TGTGCCAGCAGCTTGGCCGGGGGGGCGAACACTGAAGCTTTCTTT | CASSLAGGANTEAFF
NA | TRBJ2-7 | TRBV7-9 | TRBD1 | TGTGCCAGCAGCTCGACAGGGACCGCCTACGAGCAGTACTTC | CASSSTGTAYEQYF
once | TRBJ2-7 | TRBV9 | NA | TGTGCCAGCAGCGTAGGTCAGGATTCCTACGAGCAGTACTTC | CASSVGQDSYEQYF
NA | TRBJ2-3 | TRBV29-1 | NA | TGCAGCGTTGAAGATATCGCTAGCGAAAGCACAGATACGCAGTATTTT | CSVEDIASESTDTQYF
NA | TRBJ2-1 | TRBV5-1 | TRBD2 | TGCGCCAGCAGCTTGGGGGGACTAGCGGACTACAATGAGCAGTTCTTC | CASSLGGLADYNEQFF
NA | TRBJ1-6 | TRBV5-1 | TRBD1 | TGCGCCAGCAGCTCCGGGACAGGGGTGGAACCCCTCCACTTT | CASSSGTGVEPLHF
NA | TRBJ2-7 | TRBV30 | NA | TGTGCTAGAGGGCTAGATCGGGCGTTCCCCTACGAGCAGTACTTC | CARGLDRAFPYEQYF
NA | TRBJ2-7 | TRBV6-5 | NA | TGTGCCAGCACCCTCTCCGGGACTGGTCCCTACGAGCAGTACTTC | CASTLSGTGPYEQYF
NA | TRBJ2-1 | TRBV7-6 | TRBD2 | TGTGCCAGCAGCTTTCGGACTAGCGGGGGGGACAATGAGCAGTTCTTC | CASSFRTSGGDNEQFF
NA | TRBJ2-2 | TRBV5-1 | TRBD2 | TGCGCCAGCAGCTTGCGGCTAGCGGGAACCGGGGAGCTGTTTTTT | CASSLRLAGTGELFF
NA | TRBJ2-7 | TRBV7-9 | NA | TGTGCCAGCAGCTCGTTGTTGGGCCCTGCCTACGAGCAGTACTTC | CASSSLLGPAYEQYF
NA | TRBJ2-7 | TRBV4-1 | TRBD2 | TGCGCCAGCGGGGGAGGGTACGAGCAGTACTTC | CASGGGYEQYF